This T cell receptor beta chain was identified in a study of blood T cell repertoires in COVID-19. Losses at the gene ends were 1 base for V and 6 bases for J; bases not matched to a gene: 5. This CDR3 is 14 amino acids long. From germline, CDR1 is SGHRS and CDR2 YFSETQ. This clone was seen a single time. Per the original data handling: Amplification of reference gene primers was used by the study to estimate nucleated cell counts. Sequencing used immunoSEQ multiplex PCR; TCRdb keeps in-frame clones, though not all of them. V, J and clone size are taken as reported in that table, and D and trimming were inferred from the DNA itself. Of fewer than 80,000 clones listed, 75% to 90% are singletons.

The sequence was collected from a woman between 45 and 65 years old with active COVID-19. This chain connects TRBV5-1 to TRBJ2-5, with TRBD1 matching 8 bases. Sequencing used peripheral blood. The CDR3 coding sequence is TGCGCCAGCAGCTTGTCTGACAGGGGTAAGACCCAGTACTTC. Residues: CASSLSDRGKTQYF.